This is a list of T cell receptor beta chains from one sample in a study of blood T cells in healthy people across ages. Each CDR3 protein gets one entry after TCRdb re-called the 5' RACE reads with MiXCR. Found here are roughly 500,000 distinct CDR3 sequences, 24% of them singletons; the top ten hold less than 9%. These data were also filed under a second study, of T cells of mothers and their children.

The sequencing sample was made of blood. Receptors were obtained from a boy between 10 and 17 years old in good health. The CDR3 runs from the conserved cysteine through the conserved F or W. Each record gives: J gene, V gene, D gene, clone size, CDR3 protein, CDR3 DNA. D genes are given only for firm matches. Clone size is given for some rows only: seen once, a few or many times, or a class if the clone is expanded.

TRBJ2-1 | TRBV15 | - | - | CATSSDYCTDNEQFF | TGTGCCACCAGCAGCGACTATTGTACAGACAATGAGCAGTTCTTC
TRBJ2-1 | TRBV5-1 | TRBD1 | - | CASRGDRGRVWFF | TGCGCCAGCAGGGGAGACAGGGGGCGAGTTTGGTTCTTC
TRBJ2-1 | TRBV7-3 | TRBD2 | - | CASSLFSPGLAGVANEQFF | TGTGCCAGCAGCTTGTTCTCACCGGGACTAGCGGGAGTCGCCAATGAGCAGTTCTTC
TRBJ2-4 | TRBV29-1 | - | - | CSVSLRTKNIQYF | TGCAGCGTTTCTTTGCGGACCAAAAACATTCAGTACTTC
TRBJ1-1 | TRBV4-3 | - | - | CASSQEGVNTEAFF | TGCGCCAGCAGCCAAGAAGGTGTAAACACTGAAGCTTTCTTT
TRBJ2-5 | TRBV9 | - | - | CASSVEGRGKETQYF | TGTGCCAGCAGCGTAGAGGGACGAGGGAAAGAGACCCAGTACTTC
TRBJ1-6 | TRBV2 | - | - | CASSTQGSYNSPLHF | TGTGCCAGCAGCACCCAGGGGTCCTATAATTCACCCCTCCACTTT
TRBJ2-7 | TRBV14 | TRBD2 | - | CASSQIGLAGTSPSYEQYF | TGTGCCAGCAGCCAGATAGGGCTAGCGGGCACTTCCCCATCCTACGAGCAGTACTTC
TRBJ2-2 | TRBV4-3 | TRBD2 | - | CASSQEWEGWDPGELFF | TGCGCCAGCAGCCAAGAGTGGGAGGGCTGGGACCCCGGGGAGCTGTTTTTT
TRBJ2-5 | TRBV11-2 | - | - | CASSQLVQETQYF | TGTGCCAGCAGCCAACTAGTTCAAGAGACCCAGTACTTC
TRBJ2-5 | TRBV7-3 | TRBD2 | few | CASSDGGYQETQYF | TGTGCCAGCAGCGACGGGGGGTACCAAGAGACCCAGTACTTC
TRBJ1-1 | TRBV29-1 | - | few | CSVERLNTEAFF | TGCAGCGTTGAAAGGCTGAACACTGAAGCTTTCTTT
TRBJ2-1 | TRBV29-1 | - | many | CSVVGDHEQFF | TGCAGCGTTGTTGGGGATCATGAGCAGTTCTTC
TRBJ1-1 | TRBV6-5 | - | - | CAGSYETRSEASF | TGTGCCGGCAGTTACGAGACACGGTCTGAAGCTTCCTTT
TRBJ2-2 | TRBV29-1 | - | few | CCARLSNTGELFF | TGCTGTGCGCGGCTCTCGAACACCGGGGAGCTGTTTTTT
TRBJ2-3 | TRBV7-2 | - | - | CASSLLRGGGRDTQYF | TGTGCCAGCAGCTTACTCCGAGGTGGCGGCCGGGATACGCAGTATTTT
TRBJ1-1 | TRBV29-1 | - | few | CSVNTGLNTEAFF | TGCAGCGTAAACACAGGGCTGAACACTGAAGCTTTCTTT
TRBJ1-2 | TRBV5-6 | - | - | CASSFGERNYGYTF | TGTGCCAGCAGCTTCGGGGAGAGGAACTATGGCTACACCTTC
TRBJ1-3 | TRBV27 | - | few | CASSPVREEIHGNTIYF | TGTGCCAGCAGTCCCGTGAGGGAGGAAATCCATGGAAACACCATATATTTT
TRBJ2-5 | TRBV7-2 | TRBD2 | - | CASTGLASETQYF | TGTGCCAGCACCGGACTAGCGTCGGAGACCCAGTACTTC
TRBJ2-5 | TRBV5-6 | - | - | CASSSGVWGGEETQYF | TGTGCCAGCAGCTCCGGTGTTTGGGGAGGAGAAGAGACCCAGTACTTC
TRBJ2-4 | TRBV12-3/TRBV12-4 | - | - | CASSRGVAKNIQYF | TGTGCCAGCAGTAGGGGAGTAGCCAAAAACATTCAGTACTTC
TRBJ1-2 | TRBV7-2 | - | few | CASSRGTSWDGYTF | TGTGCCAGCAGCCGTGGGACCTCTTGGGATGGCTACACCTTC
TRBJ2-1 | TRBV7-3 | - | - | CASSTRLGGDEQFF | TGTGCCAGCAGCACCCGGCTGGGTGGGGATGAGCAGTTCTTC
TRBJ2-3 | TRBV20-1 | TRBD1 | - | CSARVDRGVLPTDTQYF | TGCAGTGCTAGGGTGGACAGGGGTGTTCTACCCACAGATACGCAGTATTTT
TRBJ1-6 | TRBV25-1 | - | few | CALRGREDDSPLHF | TGTGCCCTAAGAGGGCGGGAAGATGATTCACCCCTCCACTTT
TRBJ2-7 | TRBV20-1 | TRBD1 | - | CSARSGQGESYEQYF | TGCAGTGCCAGATCCGGACAGGGAGAATCCTACGAGCAGTACTTC
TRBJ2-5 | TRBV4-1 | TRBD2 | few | CASSLGTSGIGETQYF | TGCGCCAGCAGCCTTGGGACTAGCGGGATTGGGGAGACCCAGTACTTC
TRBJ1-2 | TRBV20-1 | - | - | CSARDRRDYGYTF | TGCAGTGCTAGAGATCGGAGGGACTATGGCTACACCTTC
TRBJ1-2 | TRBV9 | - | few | CASSPRGGQGHYGYTF | TGTGCCAGCAGCCCTAGGGGGGGGCAGGGACACTATGGCTACACCTTC
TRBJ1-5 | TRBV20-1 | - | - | CSASRGPGNQPQHF | TGCAGTGCTAGTAGGGGACCTGGCAATCAGCCCCAGCATTTT
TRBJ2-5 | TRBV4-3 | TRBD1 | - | CASSQKDRRETQYF | TGCGCCAGCAGCCAAAAGGACAGGCGGGAGACCCAGTACTTC
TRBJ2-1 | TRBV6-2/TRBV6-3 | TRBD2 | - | CASSYSMGGRALERNEQFF | TGTGCCAGCAGTTACTCCATGGGCGGGAGGGCCCTCGAAAGGAATGAGCAGTTCTTC
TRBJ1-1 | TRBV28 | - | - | CASSSPYGVNTEAFF | TGTGCCAGCAGTTCCCCCTACGGAGTGAACACTGAAGCTTTCTTT
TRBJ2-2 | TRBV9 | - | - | CASSVNLSPKTNTGELFF | TGTGCCAGCAGCGTAAACCTGTCTCCTAAAACGAACACCGGGGAGCTGTTTTTT
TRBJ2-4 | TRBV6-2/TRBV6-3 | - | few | CASSSDLLAKNIRYF | TGTGCCAGCAGTTCCGACCTTTTAGCCAAAAACATTCGTTACTTC
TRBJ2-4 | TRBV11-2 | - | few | CASTDPELLAKNIQYF | TGTGCCAGCACCGATCCAGAGCTACTAGCCAAAAACATTCAGTACTTC
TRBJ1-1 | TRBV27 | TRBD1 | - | CASSPAGSGTAEAFF | TGTGCCAGCAGCCCAGCCGGGTCCGGGACAGCGGAAGCTTTCTTT
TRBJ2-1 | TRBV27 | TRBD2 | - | CASSWEGHNEQFF | TGTGCCAGCAGTTGGGAGGGCCACAATGAGCAGTTCTTC
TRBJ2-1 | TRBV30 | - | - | CAWSVLGVNEQFF | TGTGCCTGGAGTGTACTAGGGGTAAATGAGCAGTTCTTC
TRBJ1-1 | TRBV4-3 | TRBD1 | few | CASSPPNRGIAEAFF | TGCGCCAGCAGCCCCCCTAACAGGGGAATCGCTGAAGCTTTCTTT
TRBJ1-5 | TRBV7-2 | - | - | CASSLTQIQPQHF | TGTGCCAGCAGCTTAACACAGATCCAGCCCCAGCATTTT
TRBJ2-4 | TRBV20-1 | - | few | CSARGGQGENIQYF | TGCAGTGCCCGGGGGGGGCAGGGGGAAAACATTCAGTACTTC